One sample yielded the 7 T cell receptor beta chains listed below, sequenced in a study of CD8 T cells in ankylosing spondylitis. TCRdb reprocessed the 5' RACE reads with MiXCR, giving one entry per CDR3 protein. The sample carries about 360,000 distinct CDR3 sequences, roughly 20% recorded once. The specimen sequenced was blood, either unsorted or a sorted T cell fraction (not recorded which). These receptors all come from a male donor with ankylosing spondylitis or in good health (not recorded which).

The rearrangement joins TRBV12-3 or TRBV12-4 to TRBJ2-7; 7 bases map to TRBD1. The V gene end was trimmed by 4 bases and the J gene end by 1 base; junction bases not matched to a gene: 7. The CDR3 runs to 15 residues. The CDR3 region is CASSSRGGRSYEQYF. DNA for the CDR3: TGTGCCAGCAGTTCCCGAGGGGGCAGATCCTACGAGCAGTACTTC.

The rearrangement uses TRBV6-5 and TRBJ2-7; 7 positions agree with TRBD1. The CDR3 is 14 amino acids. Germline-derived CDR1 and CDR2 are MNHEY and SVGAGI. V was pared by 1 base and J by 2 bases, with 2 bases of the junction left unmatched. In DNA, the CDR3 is TGTGCCAGCAGTTACTTCCAGGGGGCCTACGAGCAGTACTTC. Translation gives CASSYFQGAYEQYF.

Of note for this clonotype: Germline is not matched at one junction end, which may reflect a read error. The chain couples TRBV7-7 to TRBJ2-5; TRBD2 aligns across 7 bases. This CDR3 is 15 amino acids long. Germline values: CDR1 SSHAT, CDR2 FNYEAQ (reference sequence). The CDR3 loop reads CASSFEAAGVETQYF. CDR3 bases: TGTGCTAGCAGCTTTGAAGCGGCGGGGGTAGAGACCCAGTACTTC.

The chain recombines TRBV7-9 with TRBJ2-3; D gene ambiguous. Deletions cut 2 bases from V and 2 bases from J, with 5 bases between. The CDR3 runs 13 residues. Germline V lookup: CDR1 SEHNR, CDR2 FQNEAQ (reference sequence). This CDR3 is CASSLQVTDTQYF. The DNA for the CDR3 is TGTGCCAGCAGCTTACAGGTCACAGATACGCAGTATTTT. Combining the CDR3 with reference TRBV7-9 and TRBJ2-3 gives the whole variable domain DTGVSQNPRHKITKRGQNVTFRCDPISEHNRLYWYRQTLGQGPEFLTYFQNEAQLEKSRLLSDRFSAERPKGSFSTLEIQRTEQGDSAMYLCASSLQVTDTQYFGPGTRLTVL.

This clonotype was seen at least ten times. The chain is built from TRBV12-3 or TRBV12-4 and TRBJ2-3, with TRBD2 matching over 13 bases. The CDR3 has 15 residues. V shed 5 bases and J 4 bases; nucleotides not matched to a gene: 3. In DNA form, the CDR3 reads TGTGCCAGCAGTGCCGGGACTAGCGGGGCAGATACGCAGTATTTT. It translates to CASSAGTSGADTQYF.

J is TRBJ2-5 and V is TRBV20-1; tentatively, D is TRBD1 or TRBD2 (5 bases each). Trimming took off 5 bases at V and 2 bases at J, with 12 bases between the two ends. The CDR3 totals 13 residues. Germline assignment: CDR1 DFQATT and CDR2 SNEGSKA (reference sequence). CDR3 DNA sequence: TGCAGTGCTCCTCGGGGCGAGCAAGAGACCCAGTACTTC. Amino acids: CSAPRGEQETQYF.

The CDR3 DNA follows: TGTGCCAGCAGCTTCCCGGGACAGGGGGCGAATGAGCAGTTCTTC. This gives the protein CASSFPGQGANEQFF. The chain combines TRBV13 with TRBJ2-1, with TRBD1 matching over 12 bases. V dropped 3 bases and J dropped 7; count of bases not matched to a gene: 4. CDR1 is PRHDT and CDR2 is FYEKMQ in the germline V gene (reference sequence). The CDR3 length is 15 residues.